This section outlines one T cell receptor beta chain sequence together with its context. Its target is unknown. Here immunoSEQ multiplex PCR was the method, and the copy in TCRdb shows in-frame clones only, minus some. The data contain about 78,000 clones, 90% of them singletons. The data were obtained in a study of graft-versus-host responses after intestinal transplantation. Study overall: Recipients had multivisceral, liver-intestinal, or isolated intestinal transplants.

CDR3 length equals 17 residues. The germline V gene has CDR1 SGHNT and CDR2 YYREEE (reference sequence). V shed 2 bases and J shed 2 bases, with 14 bases lying between them. Study findings and constraints: Allograft graft-versus-host to host-versus-graft clonal ratios ran high in patients with graft-donor T cell macrochimerism.

The source is a human donor who was the organ donor for an intestinal transplant. The J gene is TRBJ2-6, the V gene TRBV5-4, with D maybe TRBD2 (6 bases). The specimen was unstimulated CD8+ T cells sorted from spleen or lymph node cells, collected before transplant. CDR3 bases: TGTGCCAGCAGCTTTGGGGTGGGGGGAACTGGGGCCAACGTCCTGACTTTC. Translated: CASSFGVGGTGANVLTF.